Listed here are 20 T cell receptor beta chains from one sample, sequenced in a study of vaccination and CD4 T cells after COVID-19. No cognate antigen is known for these TCRs. As for treatment: 10-day PBMC culture with coronavirus spike peptide pools or control peptides (ViraFEST assay). With the Oncomine TCR Beta short-read assay, DNA from cultured CD4+ T cells was sequenced. Each CDR3 protein gets one entry after TCRdb re-called the PCR reads with MiXCR. The sample lists 25,000 to 30,000 distinct CDR3 sequences; 62% were seen once. The specimen was CD4+ T cells from blood, cultured in vitro, collected after SARS-CoV-2 vaccination. These receptor sequences come from a human donor who received a COVID-19 vaccine.

The chain employs TRBV10-1 and TRBJ2-7; 11 nucleotides match TRBD1. J lost 4 bases, V lost 1 base, and 6 bases had no gene match. Germline V lookup: CDR1 WNHNN, CDR2 SYGVQD (reference sequence). The CDR3 spans 16 residues. The DNA for the CDR3 is TGCGCCAGCAGTGAGTTAAGGGGACAGGGGGTTTACGAGCAGTACTTC. Protein sequence: CASSELRGQGVYEQYF.

The rearrangement links TRBV12-3 or TRBV12-4 to TRBJ1-1; D unclear. V was clipped by 1 base and J by 10 bases, with 13 bases between them. This CDR3 is built from 13 residues. CDR3 residues: CASSLGVRSRAFF. The CDR3 nucleotides are TGTGCCAGCAGTTTAGGGGTTCGCTCTAGAGCTTTCTTT.

The genes are TRBV7-2 and TRBJ1-2; D uncertain. Germline assignment: CDR1 SGHTA and CDR2 FQGNSA. The CDR3 is 17 amino acids. V was clipped by 1 base and J by 2 bases, with 17 bases between them. The CDR3 DNA sequence: TGTGCCAGCAGCTTAGAGCGCAACAGAGGCCTAAACTATGGCTACACCTTC. Protein product: CASSLERNRGLNYGYTF.

This clonotype has just a few counts. The CDR3 spells CASTTGSQPQHF. In nucleotides, the CDR3 is TGTGCCAGCACCACAGGGAGTCAGCCCCAGCATTTT. The gene calls are TRBV6-1 and TRBJ1-5; D is possibly TRBD1 (6 bases). The CDR3 totals 12 residues. Germline-derived CDR1 and CDR2 are MNHNS and SASEGT. V shed 7 bases and J shed 6 bases, with 10 bases lying between them.

This clonotype was detected only once. The V gene is TRBV15, the J gene TRBJ2-7; the match to TRBD2 covers 11 bases. Losses at the gene ends were 0 bases for V and 4 bases for J; bases not matched to a gene: 8. Germline lookup yields CDR1 LNHNV and CDR2 YYDKDF (reference sequence). The CDR3 loop spans 17 amino acids. In DNA, the CDR3 is TGTGCCACCAGCAGAGATTTTAGTAGCGGGGGGGCATACGAGCAGTACTTC. This sequence encodes CATSRDFSSGGAYEQYF.

This clonotype was recorded a few times. The V gene is TRBV20-1, the J gene TRBJ1-5; D is perhaps TRBD1 (5 bases). Germline lookup yields CDR1 DFQATT and CDR2 SNEGSKA (reference sequence). This CDR3 is 14 amino acids long. V lost 3 bases and J lost 2, with 11 bases in between. For the CDR3, the DNA is TGCAGTGCTAGTTGGGGGTTTGGCAATCAGCCCCAGCATTTT. It translates to CSASWGFGNQPQHF.

This clonotype was seen a few times. The V and J genes are TRBV25-1 and TRBJ1-3; D remains unclear. CDR3 length equals 11 residues. Germline CDR1 reads MGHDK; CDR2 reads SYGVNS. The V and J ends lost 6 bases and 8 bases respectively, with 8 bases between them. CDR3 nucleotide sequence: TGTGCCAGCAGCCGGCGAGACACCATATATTTT. It yields the protein CASSRRDTIYF.

This clonotype was seen a handful of times. The V and J genes are TRBV29-1 and TRBJ2-5; D not resolved. Germline V gene lookup returns CDR1 SQVTM and CDR2 ANQGSEA. The V end lost 3 bases, the J end lost 3 bases, and 5 bases lay between the germline ends. CDR3 length: 11 amino acids. The CDR3, as DNA: TGCAGCGTTGATACGGAAGAGACCCAGTACTTC. Translated, it gives CSVDTEETQYF.

The chain couples TRBV4-2 to TRBJ1-1; 9 nucleotides match TRBD1. Germline V gene sequence: CDR1 LGHNA, CDR2 YNFKEQ. Trimming took 6 bases from V and 2 from J; bases not matched to a gene: 7. There are 15 residues in the CDR3. In nucleotides, the CDR3 is TGTGCCAGCAGTTACAGGGGGCTTACTAACACTGAAGCTTTCTTT. Protein: CASSYRGLTNTEAFF.

V gene TRBV7-8 combines with J gene TRBJ1-2, with TRBD1 identical over 7 bases. Trimming cost V 9 bases and J 4 bases; bases outside gene matches: 14. The CDR3 spans 15 residues. Germline CDR1 SGHVS, CDR2 FQNEAQ. CDR3 sequence reads: CASSTGQLYPYGYTF. Written as DNA, the CDR3 is TGTGCCAGTAGCACGGGACAGCTATACCCCTATGGCTACACCTTC.

This clonotype has only a few counts. V gene TRBV6-1 combines with J gene TRBJ2-2; D gene unclear. The CDR3 consists of 14 residues. Germline-derived CDR1 and CDR2 are MNHNS and SASEGT. V was clipped by 4 bases and J by 2 bases, with 8 bases between them. CDR3 protein: CASSATGNTGELFF. Written as DNA, the CDR3 is TGTGCCAGCAGTGCGACCGGAAACACCGGGGAGCTGTTTTTT.

The chain is built from TRBV7-7 and TRBJ1-4; perhaps TRBD1 as D (6 bases). The germline V and J ends were trimmed by 0 bases and 8 bases, with 13 bases remaining between them. The germline V gene encodes CDR1 SSHAT and CDR2 FNYEAQ (reference sequence). The CDR3 covers 15 residues. CDR3 in amino acids: CASSLAGGRGEKLFF. CDR3 in DNA: TGTGCCAGCAGCTTAGCGGGGGGGCGAGGCGAAAAACTGTTTTTT.

The chain is built from TRBV20-1 and TRBJ1-2; 11 bases map to TRBD1. The CDR3 length is 15 residues. The germline gives CDR1 DFQATT, CDR2 SNEGSKA (reference sequence). Trimming removed 6 bases from V and 6 bases from J; junction bases left unmatched: 12. As DNA, the CDR3 is TGCAGTGCCAGTGAACCGGGACAGGGGGGCCATGGCTACACCTTC. It codes for CSASEPGQGGHGYTF.

This clonotype was detected a few times. The rearrangement joins TRBV20-1 to TRBJ1-6; D perhaps matches TRBD1 (6 bases). Germline lookup yields CDR1 DFQATT and CDR2 SNEGSKA (reference sequence). CDR3 size: 13 residues. V was clipped by 6 bases and J by 10 bases, with 16 bases between them. This CDR3 is CSAARGGESPLHF. In nucleotides, the CDR3 is TGCAGTGCGGCCAGGGGCGGGGAATCACCCCTCCACTTT.

CDR3 sequence: CASSSTGAYEQYF. CDR3 DNA: TGTGCCAGCAGCTCGACAGGGGCCTACGAGCAGTACTTC. The genes are TRBV12-3 or TRBV12-4 and TRBJ2-7; 8 bases match TRBD1. V shed 6 bases, J shed 2 bases, and the junction held 3 bases outside the gene matches. The CDR3 length is 13 residues.

In its sample, this clonotype was seen a few times. This sequence joins TRBV20-1 and TRBJ2-5; D is possibly TRBD1 or TRBD2 (5 bases each). V was shortened by 6 bases and J by 10 bases, with 21 bases between the two germline ends. Germline values: CDR1 DFQATT, CDR2 SNEGSKA (reference sequence). The CDR3 runs to 13 residues. The CDR3, as DNA: TGCAGTGCCAAACAGGCCCCAGAAGGAGGCCAGTACTTC. Translating it yields CSAKQAPEGGQYF.

The CDR3 region has the DNA TGTGCCAGTAGTATCGCCGCGACAGGGGTAAACACTGAAGCTTTCTTT. It is translated as CASSIAATGVNTEAFF. This chain links TRBV19 with TRBJ1-1; TRBD1 matches at 8 bases. The germline CDR1 and CDR2 sequences are LNHDA and SQIVND (reference sequence). Unmatched junction bases numbered 8, after V lost 3 bases and J lost 2 bases. CDR3 length equals 16 residues. The full variable domain, with the rest looked up from reference TRBV19 and TRBJ1-1, is DGGITQSPKYLFRKEGQNVTLSCEQNLNHDAMYWYRQDPGQGLRLIYYSQIVNDFQKGDIAEGYSVSREKKESFPLTVTSAQKNPTAFYLCASSIAATGVNTEAFFGQGTRLTVV.

This clonotype was seen only a few times. This chain links TRBV6-1 with TRBJ2-2, with D perhaps being TRBD1 or TRBD2 (5 bases each). The V gene's germline CDR1 is MNHNS and CDR2 SASEGT. Trimming shortened V by 1 base and J by 0 bases, and 15 bases separated the two germline ends. The CDR3 sequence is 18 residues long. The CDR3, as DNA: TGTGCCAGCAGTGAAGACGACACGGGACGTGCGAACACCGGGGAGCTGTTTTTT. Protein sequence: CASSEDDTGRANTGELFF.

The chain recombines TRBV7-8 with TRBJ2-5; TRBD2 might be the D (5 bases). The germline V and J ends were trimmed by 5 bases and 2 bases, with 9 bases remaining between them. The CDR3 loop spans 13 amino acids. Germline V lookup: CDR1 SGHVS, CDR2 FQNEAQ. CDR3 bases: TGTGCCAGCAGCCGGGATCTTCAAGAGACCCAGTACTTC. Its protein is CASSRDLQETQYF.

This clonotype was found once. The chain carries TRBV5-4 and TRBJ1-2; D is unresolved. Per the germline V gene, CDR1 is SGHNT and CDR2 is YYREEE (reference sequence). The V gene lost 0 bases and the J gene lost 2 bases, with 5 bases spanning the gap. The CDR3 sequence is 13 residues long. The chain's CDR3 is CASSLEENYGYTF. The CDR3 nucleotides are TGTGCCAGCAGCTTGGAAGAAAACTATGGCTACACCTTC.